These 7 T cell receptor beta chains share one sample of origin, sequenced in a study of blood T cell repertoires in COVID-19. The protocol was immunoSEQ multiplex PCR, while the TCRdb copy is restricted to in-frame clones and leaves out a portion. Of 150,000 to 200,000 clones listed, around 89% are singletons. Sequencing was done on a sample of peripheral blood. These receptors all come from a man between 18 and 35 years old who had recovered from COVID-19.

The rearrangement uses TRBV2 and TRBJ2-1; no clear D gene. This CDR3 is built from 16 residues. V gave up 2 bases and J gave up 6 bases, with 17 bases separating them. Germline CDR1 is SNHLY and CDR2 is FYNNEI. The CDR3 DNA is TGTGCCAGCAGTGAATTAAAAAGGTCAGCGACCAATGAGCAGTTCTTC. This sequence encodes CASSELKRSATNEQFF.

The chain carries TRBV30 and TRBJ2-1; 9 positions agree with TRBD2. CDR3 length: 13 residues. V shed 5 bases, J shed 9 bases, and the junction held 8 bases outside the gene matches. Germline-derived CDR1 and CDR2 are GTSNPN and SVGIG (reference sequence). The DNA for the CDR3 is TGTGCCTGGCGTCTGGGTAGCGGGAGTGAGCAGTTCTTC. Amino acids: CAWRLGSGSEQFF.

The chain joins TRBV5-1 to TRBJ1-5, with D unclear. Germline values: CDR1 SGHRS, CDR2 YFSETQ. Deletions cut 2 bases from V and 4 bases from J, with 19 bases between. The CDR3 totals 17 residues. The CDR3 loop reads CASSFDSRPGGNQPQHF. The CDR3 nucleotides are TGCGCCAGCAGCTTCGATTCCCGGCCGGGTGGGAATCAGCCCCAGCATTTT.

CDR3 DNA sequence: TGCAGTTATGCTCCAGGGGACAATGAGCAGTTCTTC. It is translated as CSYAPGDNEQFF. The chain couples TRBV29-1 to TRBJ2-1, with D possibly matching TRBD1 (6 bases). From germline, CDR1 is SQVTM and CDR2 ANQGSEA. CDR3 length: 12 amino acids.

The gene calls are TRBV5-1 and TRBJ2-3, with 14 bases aligning to TRBD2. V lost 4 bases to trimming and J lost 5 bases; unmatched junction nucleotides: 9. This CDR3 has 17 residues. Germline CDR1 is SGHRS and CDR2 is YFSETQ. CDR3 bases: TGCGCCAGCAGCCCCCCCGGGACTAGCGGGAGTGTAGATACGCAGTATTTT. It specifies CASSPPGTSGSVDTQYF. Together with reference TRBV5-1 and TRBJ2-3, the CDR3 gives the full variable domain: KAGVTQTPRYLIKTRGQQVTLSCSPISGHRSVSWYQQTPGQGLQFLFEYFSETQRNKGNFPGRFSGRQFSNSRSEMNVSTLELGDSALYLCASSPPGTSGSVDTQYFGPGTRLTVL.

V and J are TRBV11-2 and TRBJ2-1; 7 bases map to TRBD2. The CDR3 loop spans 15 amino acids. Germline assignment: CDR1 SGHAT and CDR2 FQNNGV. Trimming cost V 5 bases and J 9 bases; bases outside gene matches: 13. CDR3 nucleotides: TGTGCCAGCAGCCCTAGGCCACTAGCGATGGGTGAGCAGTTCTTC. Translated: CASSPRPLAMGEQFF.

This clone came up once. The gene calls are TRBV6-5 and TRBJ2-1, with D possibly TRBD1 on 6 matching bases. The germline CDR1 and CDR2 sequences are MNHEY and SVGAGI. The V end was cut by 7 bases, the J end by 3 bases, with 16 bases between. The CDR3 runs to 15 residues. This CDR3 reads CASTPGQGIYNEQFF. The CDR3 nucleotides read TGTGCCAGCACCCCGGGGCAGGGGATCTACAATGAGCAGTTCTTC.